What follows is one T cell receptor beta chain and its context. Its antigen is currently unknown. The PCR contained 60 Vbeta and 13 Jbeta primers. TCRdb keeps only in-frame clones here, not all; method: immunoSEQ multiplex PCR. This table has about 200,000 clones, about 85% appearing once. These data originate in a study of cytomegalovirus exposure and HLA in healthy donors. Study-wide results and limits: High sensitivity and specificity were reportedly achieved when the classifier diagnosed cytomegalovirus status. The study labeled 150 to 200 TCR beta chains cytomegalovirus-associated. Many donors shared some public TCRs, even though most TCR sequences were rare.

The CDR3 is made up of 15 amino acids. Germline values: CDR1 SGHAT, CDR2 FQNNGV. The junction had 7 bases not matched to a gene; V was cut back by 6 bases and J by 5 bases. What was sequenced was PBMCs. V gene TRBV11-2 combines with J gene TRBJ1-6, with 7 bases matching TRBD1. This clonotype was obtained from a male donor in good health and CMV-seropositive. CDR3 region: CASSQGGQNNSPLHF. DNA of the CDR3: TGTGCCAGCAGTCAAGGGGGCCAGAATAATTCACCCCTCCACTTT. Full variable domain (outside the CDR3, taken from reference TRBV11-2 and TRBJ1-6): EAGVAQSPRYKIIEKRQSVAFWCNPISGHATLYWYQQILGQGPKLLIQFQNNGVVDDSQLPKDRFSAERLKGVDSTLKIQPAKLEDSAVYLCASSQGGQNNSPLHFGNGTRLTVT.